This T cell receptor (beta chain) appears in the sequencing data of a study of tumor and adjacent non-tumor tissue in lung cancer (dated by TCRdb to the late 2010s). Regarding the research as a whole: The cohort included some 11 adenocarcinoma, a couple of squamous cell carcinoma and 1 small cell lung cancer patients. Ages among the roughly 15 patients ranged from about 31 to 76 years, there were roughly ten men and 5 women, and disease was at TNM stage I to III. Sequencing produced around 130,000,000 productive TCRbeta reads in total, an average of about 4.17 million reads per sample. Bulk TCRbeta repertoires were compared between lung tumor tissue and matched distant non-tumor lung tissue obtained from more than twelve lung cancer patients. TCRbeta CDR3 sequencing was performed on 25 to 30 paired specimens, with one tumor sample and one normal lung sample collected per patient.

RNA was extracted from bulk unsorted tissue and checked for quality with a NanoDrop ND-1000 and an Agilent 2100. Distant non-tumor tissue taken more than 3 cm from the tumor edge was used as the normal lung sample. Newly diagnosed lung cancer patients without prior chemotherapy who had been admitted for thoracic surgery in China between August and November 2014 were enrolled as donors. Anyone who had undergone radiotherapy or chemotherapy before, or who had another cancer at the same time, was left out of the study. Pieces of surgical tissue measuring roughly 1-2.2 cm3 were kept in RNAlater solution and held at -80 degrees C until needed. As to this clonotype: The clone's antigen remains unknown. At one end the junction does not follow the germline gene, possibly because of a read error.

Libraries were constructed by multiplex PCR. TCRdb names Illumina HiSeq 2500 as the instrument used. Following protocols modified from ARM-PCR, the researchers constructed TCRbeta libraries through three rounds of nested PCR with primers (Table S4). PCR products of 200-500 bp were gel-excised and purified with the QIAquick gel extraction kit before sequencing. In the paper's pipeline: Reads were cleaned with Trimmomatic, merged with FLASH into complete CDR3 sequences, and assigned to V(D)J germline segments with MiTCR. Clonal diversity was computed as the inverse Simpson's index with VDJtools. In-frame sequences lacking a premature stop codon were counted as productive reads. TCRdb trimmed public reads at Q25 via fastp, called clones via MiXCR and kept in-frame beta chains. Entries are consolidated by CDR3 protein sequence, retaining the most common genes and DNA. These V and J calls rely on TCRdb rather than the paper's analysis. The sample profile shows 100,000 or so distinct CDR3 sequences; about 80% of them were found once. The ten largest clones capture more than 30% of the sample.

What the study reported, not specific to this receptor: TCR diversity (inverse Simpson) was significantly higher in tumor than in normal lung tissue (roughly 430 vs 170, P = 0.0075, Mann-Whitney U test). The methods do not name the sequencing platform or mention unique molecular identifiers. The top 100 clones accounted for a significantly larger cumulative portion of the repertoire in normal lung than in tumor tissue. Only 15 or so patients were included in the cohort, and the need for larger samples and more detailed clinical data was noted by the authors. TCR diversity was significantly higher in younger patients, and higher tumor TCR diversity was associated with shorter overall and disease-free survival. Because peripheral blood was not sequenced, blood TCRbeta repertoires in the lung cancer patients of the study were not examined.

What was sequenced was distant non-tumor lung tissue. This receptor was obtained from a man between 60 and 75 years old with small cell lung cancer.

The encoded CDR3 is CAGSRTSVRDTQYF. In nucleotide form, the sequence is TGTGCCGGCAGCCGGACTAGCGTGAGAGATACGCAGTATTTT. Recombination linked TRBV11-3 to TRBJ2-3, and 9 junctional nucleotides match TRBD2. The CDR3 measures 14 amino acids from cysteine to phenylalanine. The entry retains the CDR3 DNA only, 42 bases that are in frame from base 1. Via the germline V gene, CDR1 is SGHNT and CDR2 YENEEA.